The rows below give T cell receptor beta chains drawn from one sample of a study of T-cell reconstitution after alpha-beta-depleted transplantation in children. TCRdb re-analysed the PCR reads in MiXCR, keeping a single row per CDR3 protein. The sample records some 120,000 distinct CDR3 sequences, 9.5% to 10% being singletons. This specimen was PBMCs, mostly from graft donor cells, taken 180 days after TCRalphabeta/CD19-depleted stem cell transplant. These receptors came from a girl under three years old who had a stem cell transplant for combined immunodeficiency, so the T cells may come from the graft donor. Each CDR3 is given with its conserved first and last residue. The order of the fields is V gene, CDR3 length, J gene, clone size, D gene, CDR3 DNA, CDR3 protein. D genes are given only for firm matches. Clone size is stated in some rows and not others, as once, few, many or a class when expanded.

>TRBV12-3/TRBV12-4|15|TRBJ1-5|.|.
TGTTCCAGCAGTATCCGACAGGAACTCAATCAGCCCCAGCATTTT
CSSSIRQELNQPQHF
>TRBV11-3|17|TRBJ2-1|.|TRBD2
TGTGCCAGCAGCCCAGGGGGTGGGGGGACTAGCAGGGGAGAGCAGTTCTTC
CASSPGGGGTSRGEQFF
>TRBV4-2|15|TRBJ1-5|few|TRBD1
TGTGCCAGCAGCCAGGGGACAGGGCGCTATCAGCCCCAGCATTTT
CASSQGTGRYQPQHF
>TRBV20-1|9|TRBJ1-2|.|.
TGCAGTGCCAGCACCGACTACACCTTC
CSASTDYTF
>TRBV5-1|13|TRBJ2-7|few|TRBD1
TGCGCCAGCAGCACGGGACAGGGGTACGAGCAGTACTTC
CASSTGQGYEQYF
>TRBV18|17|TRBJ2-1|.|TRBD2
TGTGCCAGCTCACAATGGACTAGCGCGAGCTCCTACAATGAGCAGTTCTTC
CASSQWTSASSYNEQFF
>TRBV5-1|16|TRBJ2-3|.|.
TGCGCCAGCAGCTTGGATTATACAGGTGACGCAGATACGCAGTATTTT
CASSLDYTGDADTQYF
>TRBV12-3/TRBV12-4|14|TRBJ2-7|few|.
TGTGCCAGCAGTTTGTTCGGCATACTTTACGAGCAGTACTTC
CASSLFGILYEQYF
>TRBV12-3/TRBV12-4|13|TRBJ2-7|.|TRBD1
TGTGCCAGCAGTTTACGACAGGGTTACGAGCAGTACTTC
CASSLRQGYEQYF
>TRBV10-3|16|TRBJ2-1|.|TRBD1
TGTGCCATCAAGAGGGACAGGGGGCAATCAAACAATGAGCAGTTCTTC
CAIKRDRGQSNNEQFF
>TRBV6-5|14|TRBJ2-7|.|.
TGTGCCAGCAGTTATGGGCAGGGAGGCTACGAGCAGTACTTC
CASSYGQGGYEQYF
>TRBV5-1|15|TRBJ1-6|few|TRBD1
TGCGCCAGCAGCAGACAGGGGGCCAATAATTCACCCCTCCACTTT
CASSRQGANNSPLHF
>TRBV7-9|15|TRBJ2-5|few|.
TGTGCCAGCAGCTTATTGCTGGGCCGGCAAGAGACCCAGTACTTC
CASSLLLGRQETQYF
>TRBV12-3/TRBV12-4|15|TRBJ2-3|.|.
TGTGCCAGCGCCTCCCTCGGGCTAGGCACAGATACGCAGTATTTT
CASASLGLGTDTQYF
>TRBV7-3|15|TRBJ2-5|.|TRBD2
TGTGCCAGCAGCACTAGCGGGGGGGCTTTAGAGACCCAGTACTTC
CASSTSGGALETQYF
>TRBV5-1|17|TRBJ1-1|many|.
TGCGCCAGCAGCTTGGGAGCAGGTGAGATTGGGAACACTGAAGCTTTCTTT
CASSLGAGEIGNTEAFF
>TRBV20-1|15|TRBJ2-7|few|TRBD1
TGCAGTGCTAGAGATTATTGGACAGGGGATCACGAGCAGTACTTC
CSARDYWTGDHEQYF
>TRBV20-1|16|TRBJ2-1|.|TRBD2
TGCAGTGCCCGCGACCCGGGACTAGCGGGTTACAATGAGCAGTTCTTC
CSARDPGLAGYNEQFF
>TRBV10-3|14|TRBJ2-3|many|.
TGTGCCATCGGGGTTAGAAGCACGTCAGATACGCAGTATTTT
CAIGVRSTSDTQYF
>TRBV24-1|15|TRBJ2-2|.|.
TGTGCCACCAGTGACCAACAGGCGGGCACCGGGGAGCTGTTTTTT
CATSDQQAGTGELFF
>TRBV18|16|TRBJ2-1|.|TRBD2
TGTGCCAGCTCACCGTTTAGCGGGGGGGCCCAGAATGAGCAGTTCTTC
CASSPFSGGAQNEQFF
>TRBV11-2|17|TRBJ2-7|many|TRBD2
TGTGCCAGCAGCTTAGATCCCCCCGCTAGCGGATCCTACGAGCAGTACTTC
CASSLDPPASGSYEQYF
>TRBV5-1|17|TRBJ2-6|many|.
TGCGCCAGCAGCTTGGGCGGTGGCCTCTCTGGGGCCAACGTCCTGACTTTC
CASSLGGGLSGANVLTF
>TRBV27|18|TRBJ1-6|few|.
TGTGCCAGCAGTTTATCGAATTTGGCAGGGTACTATAATTCACCCCTCCACTTT
CASSLSNLAGYYNSPLHF
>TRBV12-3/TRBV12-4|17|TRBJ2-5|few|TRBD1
TGTGCCAGCTCCGGACAGGGGGCGATGGAGTACCAAGAGACCCAGTACTTC
CASSGQGAMEYQETQYF
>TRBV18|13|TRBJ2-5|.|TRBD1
TGTGCCAGCTCAGGACAGGTTCAAGAGACCCAGTACTTC
CASSGQVQETQYF
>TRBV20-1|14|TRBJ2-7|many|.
TGCAGTGCTAGAGATCTGCGACTCTCCTACGAGCAGTACTTC
CSARDLRLSYEQYF
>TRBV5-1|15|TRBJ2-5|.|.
TGCGCCAGCAGCTTGGCCTCCTTTGGCCAAGAGACCCAGTACTTC
CASSLASFGQETQYF
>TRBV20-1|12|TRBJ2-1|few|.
TGCAGTGCTATACCCCTGGCCAATGAGCAGTTCTTC
CSAIPLANEQFF
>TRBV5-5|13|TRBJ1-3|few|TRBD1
TGTGCCAGCAACCAGGGGGCTGGAAACACCATATATTTT
CASNQGAGNTIYF
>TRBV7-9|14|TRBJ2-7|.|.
TGTGCCAGCAGCTTAGAGGCAGGGCACCACGAGCAGTACTTC
CASSLEAGHHEQYF
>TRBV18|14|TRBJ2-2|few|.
TGTGCCAGCTCACCTCCCACATACACCGGGGAGCTGTTTTTT
CASSPPTYTGELFF
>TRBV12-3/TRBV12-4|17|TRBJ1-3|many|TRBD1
TGTGCCAGCAGTTCAATGGACAGGGGCCCCGGGGGAAACACCATATATTTT
CASSSMDRGPGGNTIYF
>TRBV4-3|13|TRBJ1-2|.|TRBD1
TGCGCCAGCAGCAGGACAGGCCTCTATGGCTACACCTTC
CASSRTGLYGYTF
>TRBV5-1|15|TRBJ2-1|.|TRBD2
TGCGCCAGCAGCTTGGGTGCGGGGGGGCCTCGGGAGCAGTTCTTC
CASSLGAGGPREQFF
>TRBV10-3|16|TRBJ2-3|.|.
TGTGCCATCAGTGAGTCCGGCAGGGAAGGGACAGATACGCAGTATTTT
CAISESGREGTDTQYF
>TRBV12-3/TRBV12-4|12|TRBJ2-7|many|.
TGTGCCAGCAGTTTGAGGGTCGGAGAGCAGTACTTC
CASSLRVGEQYF
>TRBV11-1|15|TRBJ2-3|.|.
TGTGCCAGCAGCTTTTATAGGGAAAGGACAGATACGCAGTATTTT
CASSFYRERTDTQYF
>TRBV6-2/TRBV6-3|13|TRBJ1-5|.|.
TGTGCCACCGGGCGGGCGTCAAATCAGCCCCAGCATTTT
CATGRASNQPQHF
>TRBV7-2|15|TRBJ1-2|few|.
TGTGCCAGCAGCTTAAGGGCAGGGACTAACTATGGCTACACCTTC
CASSLRAGTNYGYTF
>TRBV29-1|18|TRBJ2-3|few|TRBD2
TGCAGCGTTGTTGGACTAGCGGGAGGGCCGCGTGCTGCAGATACGCAGTATTTT
CSVVGLAGGPRAADTQYF
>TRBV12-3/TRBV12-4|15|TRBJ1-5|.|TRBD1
TGTGCCAGCAGTTTAAGGACAGGCCACCTAGGGCCCCAGCATTTT
CASSLRTGHLGPQHF
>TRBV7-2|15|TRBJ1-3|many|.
TGTGCCAGCAGCTTAAGGGTGTACACTGGAAACACCATATATTTT
CASSLRVYTGNTIYF
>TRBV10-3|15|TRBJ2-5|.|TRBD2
TGTGCCATCAGTGAGCTTCGGGAGGTCCAAGAGACCCAGCACTTC
CAISELREVQETQHF
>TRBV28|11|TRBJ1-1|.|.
TGTGCCAGCAGTTTAGTGGGTGAAGCTTTCTTT
CASSLVGEAFF
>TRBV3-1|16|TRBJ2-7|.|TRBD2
TGTGCCAGCAGCCAAGATTTGGCTAGCGGGAGCTACGAGCAGTACTTC
CASSQDLASGSYEQYF
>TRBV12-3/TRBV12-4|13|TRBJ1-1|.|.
TGTGCCAGCAGTTTAGTTCCGACAGCCGAAGCTTTCTTT
CASSLVPTAEAFF